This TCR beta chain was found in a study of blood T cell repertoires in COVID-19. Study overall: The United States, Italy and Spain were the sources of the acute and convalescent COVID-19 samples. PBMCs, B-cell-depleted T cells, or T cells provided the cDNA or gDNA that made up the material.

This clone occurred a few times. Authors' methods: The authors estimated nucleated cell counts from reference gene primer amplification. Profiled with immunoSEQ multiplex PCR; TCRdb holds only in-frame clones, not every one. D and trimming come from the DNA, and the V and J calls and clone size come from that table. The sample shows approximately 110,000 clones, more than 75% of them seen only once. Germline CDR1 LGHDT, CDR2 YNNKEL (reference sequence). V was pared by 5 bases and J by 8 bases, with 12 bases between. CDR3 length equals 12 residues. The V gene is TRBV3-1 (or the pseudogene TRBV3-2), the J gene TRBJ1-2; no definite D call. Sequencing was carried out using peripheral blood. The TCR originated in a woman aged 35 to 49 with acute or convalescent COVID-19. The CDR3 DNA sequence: TGTGCCAGCAGCGACTATCCCCGGGGCTACACCTTC. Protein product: CASSDYPRGYTF.